This section outlines one TCR beta chain sequence together with its context. This clonotype was detected a few times. The target of this receptor is not known. Base qualities are missing; no much larger clone stands one base away. For sequencing, an Illumina MiSeq was employed. Multiplex PCR with BIOMED2 TRB-A/B primer pools was used to amplify TRB rearrangements. Illumina-compatible adapters and 7-nucleotide sample barcodes were attached to the amplicons through two consecutive PCRs. Phusion HS II polymerase was used for all library PCRs. The amplicons were purified from gel with the NucleoSpin Gel and PCR Clean-up kit, measured on Qubit, and then pooled at about 4 nM. Amplicon pool quality was checked on an Agilent 2100 Bioanalyzer before Illumina next-generation sequencing. In the original analysis: Annotation of TRB rearrangements was performed with MiXCR 3.0.8 using the default MiXCR reference library. Non-productive reads and sequences with fewer than 2 reads were removed, and each unique CDR3 nucleotide sequence was counted as one clone. Clonality, diversity, richness and V-J gene usage were calculated in R 3.5.1. GLIPH2 was used to cluster TCRs by CDR3 similarity, and OLGA was used to calculate generation probabilities. GLIPH2 clusters were kept only if they contained at least four unique TCR clonotypes found in at least three individuals. The raw public reads went through TCRdb reprocessing: fastp at Q25, MiXCR clone calling, in-frame beta chains kept. Under each unique CDR3 protein, matching rows form one entry showing the most common genes and DNA. These V and J calls originate from TCRdb's pipeline instead of the authors' own analysis. The sample contains around 25,000 distinct CDR3 sequences, around a third of them found a single time. The ten top clones hold roughly 1.7% of the sample.

This entry belongs to a study of T and B cells in COVID-19 patients (dated by TCRdb to the early 2020s). For the study in its entirety: Using TRB and IGH repertoire sequencing of peripheral blood, the study characterized adaptive immunity in COVID-19 patients who had active infection or had recovered. A recovered cohort comprised some 19 patients contributing about 22 samples, mostly after mild to moderate COVID-19 managed as outpatients. Patients in the recovered cohort had a median age of around 30 years, compared with 55 to 85 years for patients in the active-infection cohort. In the active-infection cohort, three fifths of the roughly 20 patients were critically ill and required mechanical ventilation or ECMO. In the active-infection cohort, about 90% of the 20 patients had comorbidities linked to unfavorable COVID-19 outcome. Over 8 million TCR sequences were analysed from a TCR and BCR sequence repository that comprised a few dozen patients and roughly 73 time points. A couple of patients were in both the active and recovered cohorts because samples existed from active disease and from after recovery. An age-matched reference group of approximately 39 healthy donors negative for COVID-19 antibodies served as the comparison for repertoire analyses. As many as 9 follow-up blood samples were taken per patient, and some of the samples covered different disease stages within the same individual. The investigation overall reported the following: Specific T cell subsets (CD4+/Treg/CD8+) and sorted SARS-CoV-2-responsive or tetramer+ T cells had not yet been sequenced, and the corresponding sequencing experiments were ongoing. The size of the cohort was considered insufficient for assessing HLA contributions to COVID-19 susceptibility or severity. The reported TCR clusters were stated to require prospective validation before clinical use. TRB repertoires were highly clonal in active COVID-19, whereas diversity and richness at recovery rose above healthy donor levels. Few blood samples were available from mildly ill patients while symptoms were present or from severe cases at early time points. The recovered cohort had about 2,300 exclusive TCR clusters, including around 30 low-pGen clusters. Patients with COVID-19 were reported to show strongly skewed TRBV/TRBJ gene usage.

TRB repertoires were amplified using 250-500 ng of genomic DNA isolated from blood. The germline V gene (reference sequence) specifies SEHNR as CDR1 and FQNEAQ as CDR2. The CDR3 contains 16 residues, cysteine and phenylalanine counted. The read is trimmed to its CDR3 DNA, 48 bases read in frame from base 1. V is pruned by 5 bases and J by 6 bases, leaving 12 bases of the junction without a gene match. The TCR originated in a human donor who had recovered from COVID-19. The sample consisted of blood. The rearranged chain carries TRBV7-9 and TRBJ2-7, and TRBD1 matches 11 of the central bases. Here is the DNA: TGTGCCAGCAGCATCCCGGCCGGGACAGGGGGTGGCGAGCAGTACTTC. This encodes CASSIPAGTGGGEQYF. Reference TRBV7-9 and TRBJ2-7 genes cover what lies past the CDR3, so the full variable domain is DTGVSQNPRHKITKRGQNVTFRCDPISEHNRLYWYRQTLGQGPEFLTYFQNEAQLEKSRLLSDRFSAERPKGSFSTLEIQRTEQGDSAMYLCASSIPAGTGGGEQYFGPGTRLTVT.